This T cell receptor beta chain was obtained from a study of human T cells and chemical hapten exposure. Study-level findings and limits: The number of TCRs over 1 in 1000 frequency stayed unchanged after DPC. Expanded TCR sets contained significantly more large CDR3 similarity clusters than controls. Alopecia in all donors means immunity may differ from healthy individuals.

As to time point: pre-sensitization, week 0. Treatment here: therapeutic diphenylcyclopropenone sensitization with weekly scalp DPC. Sequencing started from total RNA isolated from unfractionated whole blood. The CDR3 totals 16 residues. In regard to this clonotype: No antigen is known for it.

TCRdb itself ran the RACE reads through MiXCR, one entry per CDR3 protein. Of some 98,000 distinct CDR3 sequences in the sample, 11% were seen once. This clonotype was obtained from a woman aged 55-69 years with alopecia areata. Some clones in this sample may be carry-over from other donors' samples. This specimen consisted of whole blood, obtained in connection with sensitization to the hapten diphenylcyclopropenone (DPC). The chain uses TRBV21-1 and TRBJ2-5; the table gives TRBD1 as D, unverified against the DNA. TRBV21-1 is classified as a pseudogene. This chain's CDR3 is CASSKVDPLSGETQYF. CDR3 sequence (DNA): TGTGCCAGCAGCAAAGTTGACCCCCTCAGCGGAGAGACCCAGTACTTC.